Listed here are 17 T cell receptor beta chains from one sample, sequenced in a study of blood T cell repertoires in COVID-19 (dated by TCRdb to 2018 to 2021). The receptor library was made with the immunoSEQ multiplex PCR assay. As stored in TCRdb, this immuneACCESS dataset retains in-frame rearrangements with V and J assigned. A fraction of the clones does not appear; measured against another copy, unresolved V genes explain less than half of the discrepancy, and the remainder lacks a known reason. Within this sample are hundreds of thousands of clones, with 90% of them counted one time only. Together, the top ten hold over 13% of the sample. What was sequenced was PBMCs or T cells enriched from blood (not recorded which). These receptors came from a young man who had been exposed to COVID-19.

This CDR3 reads CASSRTGGDEKLFF. The CDR3 DNA sequence: TGTGCCAGCAGCCGGACAGGGGGCGATGAAAAACTGTTTTTT. The V call is TRBV5-5, the J call TRBJ1-4; 11 nucleotides align to TRBD1. With V trimmed by 4 bases and J by 6 bases, 2 bases remained unmatched. Germline-derived CDR1 and CDR2 are SGHKS and YYEKEE (reference sequence). The CDR3 is made up of 14 amino acids.

This chain joins TRBV9 and TRBJ2-7; 7 nucleotides line up with TRBD2. The CDR3 covers 12 residues. Unmatched junction bases numbered 2, after V lost 2 bases and J lost 6 bases. Germline V gene sequence: CDR1 SGDLS, CDR2 YYNGEE. CDR3 DNA: TGTGCCAGCAGCGTCCCGGGGGGCGAGCAGTACTTC. Encoded protein: CASSVPGGEQYF.

The V gene is TRBV4-2, the J gene TRBJ2-3, with 12 bases identical to TRBD2. V was clipped by 0 bases and J by 8 bases; unmatched bases: 15. Looked up from germline, CDR1 is LGHNA and CDR2 is YNFKEQ. The CDR3 runs 19 residues. CDR3 sequence reads: CASSQDGASGGAARGTQYF. The CDR3 DNA is TGTGCCAGCAGCCAAGATGGGGCTAGCGGGGGGGCCGCACGGGGTACGCAGTATTTT.

This chain links TRBV5-1 with TRBJ1-4; TRBD1 might be the D (6 bases). Per germline, CDR1 SGHRS and CDR2 YFSETQ. V was trimmed by 2 bases and J by 6 bases, leaving 14 bases between them. The CDR3 has 15 residues. This chain's CDR3 is CASSFGGGDYEKLFF. In DNA, the CDR3 is TGCGCCAGCAGCTTTGGAGGGGGGGACTATGAAAAACTGTTTTTT.

The chain recombines TRBV7-9 with TRBJ2-6, with 8 positions matching TRBD1. CDR3 length: 15 residues. Germline V gene sequence: CDR1 SEHNR, CDR2 FQNEAQ (reference sequence). V trimming: 7 bases; J trimming: 4 bases; junction bases outside the gene matches: 6. This chain's CDR3 is CASIDRGAGANVLTF. The CDR3 DNA reads as TGTGCCAGCATCGACAGGGGTGCCGGGGCCAACGTCCTGACTTTC.

The V call is TRBV5-1, the J call TRBJ2-3, with D maybe TRBD1 (6 bases). This CDR3 region has 17 residues. Germline CDR1 and CDR2: SGHRS and YFSETQ. V lost 4 bases and J lost 4, with 22 bases in between. CDR3 sequence (DNA): TGCGCCAGCAGCCCAAGATCAGGGGCTGCGGAGGCAGATACGCAGTATTTT. Amino acid sequence: CASSPRSGAAEADTQYF.

The chain recombines TRBV4-1 with TRBJ2-1; 11 bases fit TRBD1. The CDR3 contains 18 residues. Looked up from germline, CDR1 is MGHRA and CDR2 is YSYEKL. V shed 0 bases and J 6 bases; nucleotides not matched to a gene: 10. CDR3 sequence: CASSQDEFGQGARNEQFF. The DNA of the CDR3 is TGCGCCAGCAGCCAAGACGAGTTCGGACAGGGGGCGCGCAATGAGCAGTTCTTC.

This clone has a single count. The chain has TRBV27 and TRBJ2-1; perhaps TRBD1 as D (6 bases). Trimming pared 3 bases from V and 0 bases from J, leaving 6 bases between. The CDR3 totals 14 residues. Germline V gene data show CDR1 as MNHEY and CDR2 as SMNVEV (reference sequence). The CDR3 region is CASSFRGSYNEQFF. CDR3 nucleotide sequence: TGTGCCAGCAGTTTCAGGGGCTCCTACAATGAGCAGTTCTTC.

This clone came up a few times. The chain couples TRBV5-1 to TRBJ1-2, with a possible D match to TRBD1 (5 bases). Trimming took 0 bases from V and 2 from J, leaving 8 bases between them. This CDR3 has 14 residues. Germline V gene lookup returns CDR1 SGHRS and CDR2 YFSETQ. The CDR3 nucleotides are TGCGCCAGCAGCTTGGGGACAAGCAACTATGGCTACACCTTC. This gives the protein CASSLGTSNYGYTF.

J is TRBJ2-3 and V is TRBV5-1; TRBD2 agrees at 10 bases. Unmatched junction bases numbered 9, after V lost 4 bases and J lost 4 bases. The CDR3 covers 16 residues. Germline V gene lookup returns CDR1 SGHRS and CDR2 YFSETQ. In nucleotides, the CDR3 is TGCGCCAGCAGCACTCAGCGGGGGGGCCGGGCAGATACGCAGTATTTT. It encodes CASSTQRGGRADTQYF. Together with reference TRBV5-1 and TRBJ2-3, the CDR3 gives the full variable domain: KAGVTQTPRYLIKTRGQQVTLSCSPISGHRSVSWYQQTPGQGLQFLFEYFSETQRNKGNFPGRFSGRQFSNSRSEMNVSTLELGDSALYLCASSTQRGGRADTQYFGPGTRLTVL.

The chain employs TRBV19 and TRBJ1-1, with D possibly matching TRBD1 (6 bases). The CDR3 runs 13 residues. Deletions cut 11 bases from V and 1 base from J, with 14 bases between. Germline V gene sequence: CDR1 LNHDA, CDR2 SQIVND (reference sequence). CDR3 nucleotides: TGTGCCTCCAGCGGACAGACGAACACTGAAGCTTTCTTT. Protein sequence: CASSGQTNTEAFF.

The chain is built from TRBV3-1 (or the pseudogene TRBV3-2) and TRBJ1-2, with D possibly TRBD1 on 5 matching bases. Looked up from germline, CDR1 is LGHDT and CDR2 is YNNKEL (reference sequence). The CDR3 totals 15 residues. Trimming removed 6 bases from V and 0 bases from J, with 14 bases in between. The CDR3 DNA sequence: TGTGCCAGCAGTCACACATCAGGGTCTAACTATGGCTACACCTTC. Translating gives CASSHTSGSNYGYTF.

This clone was counted many times. This chain links TRBV6-1 with TRBJ2-1; 8 bases align to TRBD1. The CDR3 is made up of 16 amino acids. The germline CDR1 and CDR2 sequences are MNHNS and SASEGT. V gave up 4 bases and J gave up 2 bases; unmatched junction bases: 7. In nucleotides, the CDR3 is TGTGCCAGCAGTGCATTATCAGGGGGCGCCTACAATGAGCAGTTCTTC. Encoded protein: CASSALSGGAYNEQFF.

The chain employs TRBV2 and TRBJ1-6; 11 nucleotides line up with TRBD1. The V gene's germline CDR1 is SNHLY and CDR2 FYNNEI. This CDR3 contains 14 residues. V lost 7 bases to trimming and J lost 7 bases; unmatched junction nucleotides: 3. The CDR3 region has the DNA TGTGCCAGCACAGGGGACAGGGGGAATTCACCCCTCCACTTT. Its translation: CASTGDRGNSPLHF.

This chain links TRBV5-4 with TRBJ2-7, with 10 bases lining up with TRBD1. CDR3 size: 16 residues. Germline V CDR1 and CDR2: SGHNT, YYREEE (reference sequence). The junction had 19 bases not matched to a gene; V was cut back by 4 bases and J by 12 bases. As DNA, the CDR3 is TGTGCCAGCAGCGACCGGGACAGGGGAGGAAGCGGGCTCTTGTACTTC. Translating it yields CASSDRDRGGSGLLYF.

V and J are TRBV27 and TRBJ2-7; 9 bases match TRBD1. The V gene's germline CDR1 is MNHEY and CDR2 SMNVEV (reference sequence). This CDR3 is built from 16 residues. Trimming cost V 5 bases and J 2 bases; bases outside gene matches: 10. In nucleotides, the CDR3 is TGTGCCAGCAGTATCCTACAGGGGGCGTCCACCTACGAGCAGTACTTC. Encoded protein: CASSILQGASTYEQYF.

The rearrangement uses TRBV12-3 or TRBV12-4 and TRBJ1-2; 8 bases map to TRBD1. This CDR3 has 12 amino acids. V lost 5 bases, J lost 7 bases, and 3 bases stayed unmatched. The CDR3 reads CASSPDRAGYTF. The CDR3 region has the DNA TGTGCCAGCAGTCCGGACAGGGCTGGCTACACCTTC.